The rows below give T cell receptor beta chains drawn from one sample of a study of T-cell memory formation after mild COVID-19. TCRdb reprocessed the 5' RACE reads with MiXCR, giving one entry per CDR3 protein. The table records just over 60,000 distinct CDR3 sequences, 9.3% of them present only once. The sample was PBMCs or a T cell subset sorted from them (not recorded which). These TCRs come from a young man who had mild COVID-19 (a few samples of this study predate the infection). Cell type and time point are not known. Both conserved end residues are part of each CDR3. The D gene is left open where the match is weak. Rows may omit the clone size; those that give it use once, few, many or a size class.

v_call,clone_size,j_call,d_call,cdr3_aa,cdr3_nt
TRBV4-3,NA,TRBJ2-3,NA,CASSRGALTDTQYF,TGCGCCAGCAGCCGGGGGGCCCTCACAGATACGCAGTATTTT
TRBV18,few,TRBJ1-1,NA,CASSGLEGGTEAFF,TGTGCCAGCTCAGGCCTTGAGGGAGGCACTGAAGCTTTCTTT
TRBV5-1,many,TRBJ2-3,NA,CASSLDYGDTQYF,TGCGCCAGCAGCTTAGATTATGGGGATACGCAGTATTTT
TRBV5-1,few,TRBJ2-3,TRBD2,CASSPGGPGYTQYF,TGCGCCAGCAGCCCGGGGGGGCCCGGTTATACGCAGTATTTT
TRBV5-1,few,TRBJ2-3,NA,CASSLWGQGDTQYF,TGCGCCAGCAGCTTGTGGGGTCAGGGAGATACGCAGTATTTT
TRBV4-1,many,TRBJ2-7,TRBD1,CASSHFPRGSSYEQYF,TGCGCCAGCAGCCATTTCCCCAGGGGGAGCTCCTACGAGCAGTACTTC
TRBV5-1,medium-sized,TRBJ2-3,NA,CASSPEGADTQYF,TGCGCCAGCAGTCCCGAGGGGGCAGATACGCAGTATTTT
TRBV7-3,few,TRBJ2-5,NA,CASSPTAGGRGTQYF,TGTGCCAGCAGCCCCACCGCCGGGGGGCGGGGGACCCAGTACTTC
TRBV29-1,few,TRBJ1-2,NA,CSVEGPTTRLDYTF,TGCAGCGTTGAAGGGCCAACGACGCGGTTAGACTACACCTTC
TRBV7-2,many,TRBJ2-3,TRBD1,CASSLGDSVITDTQYF,TGTGCCAGCAGCCTCGGGGACAGCGTGATTACAGATACGCAGTATTTT
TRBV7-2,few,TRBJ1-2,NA,CASSDVGRLNYGYTF,TGTGCCAGCAGCGATGTCGGTCGCTTAAACTATGGCTACACCTTC
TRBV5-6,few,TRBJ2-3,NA,CASSLPGESADTQYF,TGTGCCAGCAGCTTGCCAGGGGAGAGCGCAGATACGCAGTATTTT
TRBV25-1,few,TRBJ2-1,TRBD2,CASRASGGVDNEQFF,TGTGCCAGCAGGGCGAGCGGGGGGGTCGACAATGAGCAGTTCTTC
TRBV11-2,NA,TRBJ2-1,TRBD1,CASSLWIVQGNEQFF,TGTGCCAGCAGCTTATGGATCGTACAGGGGAATGAGCAGTTCTTC
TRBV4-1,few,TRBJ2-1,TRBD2,CASSLLAVLNEQFF,TGCGCCAGCAGCCTACTAGCGGTTCTCAATGAGCAGTTCTTC
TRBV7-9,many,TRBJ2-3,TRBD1,CASIPTGEEDTQYF,TGTGCCAGCATCCCGACAGGGGAAGAAGATACGCAGTATTTT
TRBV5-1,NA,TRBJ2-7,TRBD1,CASSRGQGSYEQYF,TGCGCCAGCAGCCGCGGACAGGGGTCCTACGAGCAGTACTTC
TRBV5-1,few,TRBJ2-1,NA,CASSSSPEQFF,TGCGCCAGCAGTTCCTCCCCTGAGCAGTTCTTC
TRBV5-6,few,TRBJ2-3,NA,CASSLTDITQYF,TGTGCCAGCAGCTTGACAGACATTACGCAGTATTTT
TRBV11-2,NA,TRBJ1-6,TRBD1,CASSLQGTNSPLHF,TGTGCCAGCAGCCTACAGGGGACTAATTCACCCCTCCACTTT
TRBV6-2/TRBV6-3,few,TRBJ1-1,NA,CASSYRGHEAFF,TGTGCCAGCAGTTACAGGGGTCATGAAGCTTTCTTT
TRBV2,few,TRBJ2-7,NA,CASSLTENYEQYF,TGTGCCAGCAGTCTTACCGAAAACTACGAGCAGTACTTC
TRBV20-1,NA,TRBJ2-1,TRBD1,CSARDRTGPYNEQFF,TGCAGTGCTAGGGACCGGACAGGTCCCTACAATGAGCAGTTCTTC